This T cell receptor beta chain was retrieved from a study of T-cell reconstitution after alpha-beta-depleted transplantation in children listed by TCRdb under 2016. The study in broad terms: The study quantitatively tracked T-cell immune reconstitution after TCRalphabeta/CD19-depleted allogeneic hematopoietic cell transplantation in children using TCR repertoire profiling.

Library creation used PCR. The instrument was an Illumina HiSeq 2500. TCR library preparation used molecular barcoding, with unique molecular identifiers applied to normalize quantification of the TCRbeta repertoire. TCRdb passed the public sequencing reads through fastp at Q25 and MiXCR, retaining productive beta sequences. Duplicate CDR3 protein sequences are folded into a single record with the most common DNA and genes. This sample holds almost 400,000 distinct CDR3 sequences; 20% were observed only once. Around 4% of the sample goes to the ten largest clones. As for this clonotype: The specificity of this receptor is unknown. No much larger clone is present one base from it, and per-base qualities are unavailable.

Its CDR3 holds 16 amino acids, cysteine through phenylalanine. The CDR3 DNA has 48 bases and is translated from base 1. The germline V gene gives CDR1 as MGHDK and CDR2 as SYGVNS. V ends up 6 bases short and J 6 bases short, with an unmatched junction base count of 11. The sequence is built from TRBV25-1 and TRBJ2-3; TRBD2 fits 11 bases in the junction. The source is a human donor who donated a stem cell graft to a child with acute myeloid leukemia. The material sequenced was PBMCs from the stem cell graft donor, taken from the stem cell graft. The DNA sequence is given as TGTGCCAGCAGGGGGACTAGCGGACCCCTGGGGGATACGCAGTATTTT. Translated, it gives CASRGTSGPLGDTQYF.